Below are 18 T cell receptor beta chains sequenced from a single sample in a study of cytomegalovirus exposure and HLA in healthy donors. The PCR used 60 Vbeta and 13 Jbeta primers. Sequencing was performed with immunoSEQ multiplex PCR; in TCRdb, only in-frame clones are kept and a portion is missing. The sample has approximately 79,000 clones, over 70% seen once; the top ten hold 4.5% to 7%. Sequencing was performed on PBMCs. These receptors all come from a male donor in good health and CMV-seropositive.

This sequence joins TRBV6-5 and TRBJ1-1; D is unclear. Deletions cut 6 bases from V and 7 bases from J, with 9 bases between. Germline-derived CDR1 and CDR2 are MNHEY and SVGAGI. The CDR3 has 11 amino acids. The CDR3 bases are TGTGCCAGCAGCGAGGGAGATGAAGCTTTCTTT. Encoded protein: CASSEGDEAFF.

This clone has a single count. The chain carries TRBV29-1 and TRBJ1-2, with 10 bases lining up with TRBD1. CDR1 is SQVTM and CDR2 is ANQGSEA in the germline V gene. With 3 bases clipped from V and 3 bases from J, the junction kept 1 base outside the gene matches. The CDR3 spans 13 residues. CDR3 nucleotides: TGCAGCGTTGAGGGACAGGGGTACTATGGCTACACCTTC. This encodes CSVEGQGYYGYTF.

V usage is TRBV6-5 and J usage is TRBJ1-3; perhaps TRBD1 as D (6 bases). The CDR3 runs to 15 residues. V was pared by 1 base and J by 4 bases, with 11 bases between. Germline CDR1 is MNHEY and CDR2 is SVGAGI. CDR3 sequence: CASSYFRGSGNTIYF. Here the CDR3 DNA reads TGTGCCAGCAGTTACTTCAGGGGTTCCGGAAACACCATATATTTT.

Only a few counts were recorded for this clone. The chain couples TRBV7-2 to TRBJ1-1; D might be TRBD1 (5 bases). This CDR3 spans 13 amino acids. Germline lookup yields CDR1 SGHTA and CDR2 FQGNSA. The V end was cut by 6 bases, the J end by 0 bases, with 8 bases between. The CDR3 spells CASRPGMNTEAFF. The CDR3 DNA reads TGTGCCAGCAGACCAGGGATGAACACTGAAGCTTTCTTT.

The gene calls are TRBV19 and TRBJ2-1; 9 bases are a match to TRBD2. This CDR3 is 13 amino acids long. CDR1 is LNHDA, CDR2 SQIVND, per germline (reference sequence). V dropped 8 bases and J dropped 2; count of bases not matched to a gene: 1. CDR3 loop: CASAGGPYNEQFF. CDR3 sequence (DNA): TGTGCCAGTGCGGGAGGGCCCTACAATGAGCAGTTCTTC.

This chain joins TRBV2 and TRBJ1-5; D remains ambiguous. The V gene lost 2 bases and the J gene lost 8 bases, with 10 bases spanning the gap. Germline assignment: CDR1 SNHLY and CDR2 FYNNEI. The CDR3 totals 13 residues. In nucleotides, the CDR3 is TGTGCCAGCAGTGAAATTGGGGAGGAGCCCCAGCATTTT. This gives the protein CASSEIGEEPQHF. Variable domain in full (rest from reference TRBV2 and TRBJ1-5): EPEVTQTPSHQVTQMGQEVILRCVPISNHLYFYWYRQILGQKVEFLVSFYNNEISEKSEIFDDQFSVERPDGSNFTLKIRSTKLEDSAMYFCASSEIGEEPQHFGDGTRLSIL.

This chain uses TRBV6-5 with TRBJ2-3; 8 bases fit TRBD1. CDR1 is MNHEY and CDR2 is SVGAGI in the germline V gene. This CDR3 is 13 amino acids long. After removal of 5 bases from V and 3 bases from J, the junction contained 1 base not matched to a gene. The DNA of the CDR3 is TGTGCCAGCAGTAGACAGGGGACAGATACGCAGTATTTT. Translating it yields CASSRQGTDTQYF.

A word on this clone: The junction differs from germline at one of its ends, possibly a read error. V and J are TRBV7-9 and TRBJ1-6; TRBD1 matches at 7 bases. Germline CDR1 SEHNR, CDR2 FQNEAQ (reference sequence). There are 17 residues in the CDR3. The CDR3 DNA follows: TGTTCCAGCAGCTCCTGGGGCAGGGGGGTCGGTAATTCACCCCTCCACTTT. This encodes CSSSSWGRGVGNSPLHF.

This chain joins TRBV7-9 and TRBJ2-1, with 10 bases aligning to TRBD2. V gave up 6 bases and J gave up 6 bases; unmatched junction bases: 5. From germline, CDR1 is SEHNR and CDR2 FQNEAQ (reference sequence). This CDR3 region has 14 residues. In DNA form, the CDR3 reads TGTGCCAGCAGAAACGGACTAGCGGTCAATGAGCAGTTCTTC. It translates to CASRNGLAVNEQFF.

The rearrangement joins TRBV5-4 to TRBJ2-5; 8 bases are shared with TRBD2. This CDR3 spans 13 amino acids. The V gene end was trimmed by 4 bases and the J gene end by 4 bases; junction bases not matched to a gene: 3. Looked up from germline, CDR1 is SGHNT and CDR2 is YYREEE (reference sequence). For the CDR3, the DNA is TGTGCCAGCAGCCCGCTAGCGGGAGAGACCCAGTACTTC. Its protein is CASSPLAGETQYF.

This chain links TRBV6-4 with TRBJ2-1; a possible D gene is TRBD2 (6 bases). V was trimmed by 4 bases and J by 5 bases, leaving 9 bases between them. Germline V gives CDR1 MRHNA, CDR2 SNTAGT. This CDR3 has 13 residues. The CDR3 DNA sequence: TGTGCCAGCAGTGGGGGGGAAAACAATGAGCAGTTCTTC. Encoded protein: CASSGGENNEQFF.

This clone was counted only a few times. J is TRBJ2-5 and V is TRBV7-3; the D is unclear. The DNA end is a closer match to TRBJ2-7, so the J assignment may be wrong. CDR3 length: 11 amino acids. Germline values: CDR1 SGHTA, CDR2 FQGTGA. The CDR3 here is CASTYSYEQYF. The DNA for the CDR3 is TGTGCCAGCACCTACAGTTACGAGCAGTACTTC.

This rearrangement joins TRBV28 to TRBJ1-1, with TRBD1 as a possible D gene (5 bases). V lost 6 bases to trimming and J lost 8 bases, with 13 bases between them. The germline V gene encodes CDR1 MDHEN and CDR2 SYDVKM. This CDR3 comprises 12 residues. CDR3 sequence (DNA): TGTGCCAGCAGCCTCAGACGACAGGAAGCTTTCTTT. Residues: CASSLRRQEAFF.

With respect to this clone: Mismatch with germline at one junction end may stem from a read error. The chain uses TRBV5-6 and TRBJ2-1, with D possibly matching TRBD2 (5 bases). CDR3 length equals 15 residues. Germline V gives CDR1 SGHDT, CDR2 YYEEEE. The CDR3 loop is CAGSYWSGRLNEQFF. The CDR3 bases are TGTGCCGGCAGCTACTGGAGCGGACGGCTCAATGAGCAGTTCTTC.

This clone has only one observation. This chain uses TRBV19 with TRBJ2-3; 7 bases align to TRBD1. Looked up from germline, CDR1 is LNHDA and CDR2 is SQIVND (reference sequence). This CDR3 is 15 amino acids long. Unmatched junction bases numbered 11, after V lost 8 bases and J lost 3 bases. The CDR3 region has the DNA TGTGCCAGTTCATCGGGGCAGGGGGTTACAGATACGCAGTATTTT. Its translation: CASSSGQGVTDTQYF.

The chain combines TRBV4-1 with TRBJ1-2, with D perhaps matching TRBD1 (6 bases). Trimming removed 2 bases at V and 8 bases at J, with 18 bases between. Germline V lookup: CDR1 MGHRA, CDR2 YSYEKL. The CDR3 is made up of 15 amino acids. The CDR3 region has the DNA TGCGCCAGCAGCCAAAGGGACATCTCAACTAACGGCTACACCTTC. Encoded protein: CASSQRDISTNGYTF.

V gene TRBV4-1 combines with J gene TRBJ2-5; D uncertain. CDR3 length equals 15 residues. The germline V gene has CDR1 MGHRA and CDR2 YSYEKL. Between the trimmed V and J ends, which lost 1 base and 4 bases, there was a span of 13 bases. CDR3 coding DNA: TGCGCCAGCAGCCAAGTTGGTGCAGTTGGAGAGACCCAGTACTTC. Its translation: CASSQVGAVGETQYF.

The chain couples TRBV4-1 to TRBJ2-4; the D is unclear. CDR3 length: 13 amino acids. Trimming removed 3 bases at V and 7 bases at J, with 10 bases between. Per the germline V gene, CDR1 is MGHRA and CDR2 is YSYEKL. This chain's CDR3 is CASSQESSNIQYF. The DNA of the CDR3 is TGCGCCAGCAGCCAGGAGTCTAGTAACATTCAGTACTTC.